This entry lists 25 T cell receptor beta chains sequenced from one sample in a study of T-cell memory formation after mild COVID-19. MiXCR was run by TCRdb on the 5' RACE reads, yielding one entry per CDR3 protein. The table has about 420,000 distinct CDR3 sequences, under 25% seen once. The material sequenced was PBMCs or a T cell subset sorted from them (not recorded which). The receptor set was obtained from an adult woman who had mild COVID-19 (a few samples of this study predate the infection). Cell type and time point are not known.

The CDR3 protein is CSVRPPLGTDTQYF. CDR3 DNA sequence: TGCAGCGTTAGGCCTCCTCTGGGTACAGATACGCAGTATTTT. This rearrangement joins TRBV29-1 to TRBJ2-3, with D unresolved. The CDR3 extends over 14 amino acids. The germline V gene has CDR1 SQVTM and CDR2 ANQGSEA. The V and J ends lost 5 bases and 3 bases respectively, with 15 bases between them.

This chain uses TRBV11-1 with TRBJ2-5; 7 bases are shared with TRBD1. V shed 2 bases, J shed 0 bases, and the junction held 6 bases outside the gene matches. Per germline, CDR1 SGHAT and CDR2 FQDESV (reference sequence). The CDR3 is 16 amino acids. The CDR3 region is CASSLRGTEHQETQYF. In nucleotides, the CDR3 is TGTGCCAGCAGCTTAAGGGGGACAGAACACCAAGAGACCCAGTACTTC.

CDR3 bases: TGTGCCAGCAGTTTTCGGTATTTAAGAGCTTTCTTT. Translating it yields CASSFRYLRAFF. This chain uses TRBV12-3 or TRBV12-4 with TRBJ1-1, with D unresolved. V lost 3 bases and J lost 10, with 12 bases in between. The CDR3 consists of 12 residues.

The V gene is TRBV5-1, the J gene TRBJ2-3; 12 positions agree with TRBD2. CDR3 length: 16 amino acids. Germline V CDR1 and CDR2: SGHRS, YFSETQ. J gave up 2 bases and V 4 bases, and 5 bases lay outside the gene matches. CDR3 protein: CASSIGTSGHTDTQYF. The CDR3 bases are TGCGCCAGCAGCATTGGGACTAGCGGGCACACAGATACGCAGTATTTT. The full variable domain, completed using reference TRBV5-1 and TRBJ2-3, is KAGVTQTPRYLIKTRGQQVTLSCSPISGHRSVSWYQQTPGQGLQFLFEYFSETQRNKGNFPGRFSGRQFSNSRSEMNVSTLELGDSALYLCASSIGTSGHTDTQYFGPGTRLTVL.

V gene TRBV7-3 combines with J gene TRBJ2-1, with no clear D. The CDR3 sequence is 13 residues long. Germline V CDR1 and CDR2: SGHTA, FQGTGA. The germline V and J ends were trimmed by 6 bases and 6 bases, with 12 bases remaining between them. Written as DNA, the CDR3 is TGTGCCAGCAGTTCGAAGCGTTTCAATGAGCAGTTCTTC. This gives the protein CASSSKRFNEQFF.

V gene TRBV20-1 combines with J gene TRBJ2-3; possibly TRBD2 for D (5 bases). V shed 7 bases and J shed 3 bases, with 17 bases lying between them. Germline-derived CDR1 and CDR2 are DFQATT and SNEGSKA (reference sequence). The CDR3 runs to 14 residues. The CDR3 protein is CSGIGLSETDTQYF. CDR3 DNA sequence: TGCAGTGGGATCGGACTTTCCGAGACAGATACGCAGTATTTT.

J is TRBJ1-5 and V is TRBV7-9, with a tentative D call TRBD1 (5 bases). The CDR3 extends over 15 amino acids. Trimming shortened V by 3 bases and J by 1 base, and 10 bases separated the two germline ends. Germline loops: CDR1 SEHNR, CDR2 FQNEAQ (reference sequence). This chain's CDR3 is CASSLGDTSNQPQHF. In nucleotides, the CDR3 is TGTGCCAGCAGCTTGGGGGATACGAGCAATCAGCCCCAGCATTTT.

This chain connects TRBV5-1 to TRBJ2-7, with TRBD1 identical over 9 bases. Unmatched junction bases numbered 7, after V lost 3 bases and J lost 3 bases. The CDR3 extends over 15 amino acids. Germline CDR1 and CDR2: SGHRS and YFSETQ. CDR3 in amino acids: CASSYRQGEGYEQYF. The CDR3 nucleotides are TGCGCCAGCAGCTACCGACAGGGGGAGGGCTACGAGCAGTACTTC.

Only a few counts were recorded for this clonotype. The chain links TRBV25-1 to TRBJ2-7; D gene uncertain. Germline V gene sequence: CDR1 MGHDK, CDR2 SYGVNS. There are 16 residues in the CDR3. The ends were cut back, 2 bases at V and 2 bases at J, with 16 bases in the middle. CDR3 coding DNA: TGTGCCAGCAGTGAAACCCCCTTTGGCAGCACCTACGAGCAGTACTTC. Amino acids: CASSETPFGSTYEQYF.

V is TRBV29-1 and J is TRBJ1-2, with D uncertain. CDR3 length equals 14 residues. V was clipped by 6 bases and J by 3 bases, with 17 bases between them. CDR1 and CDR2 (germline): SQVTM, ANQGSEA. The CDR3 protein is CSVKSPGNYYGYTF. For the CDR3, the DNA is TGCAGCGTAAAAAGCCCGGGAAACTACTATGGCTACACCTTC. Drawing the rest from reference TRBV29-1 and TRBJ1-2, the complete variable domain is SAVISQKPSRDICQRGTSLTIQCQVDSQVTMMFWYRQQPGQSLTLIATANQGSEATYESGFVIDKFPISRPNLTFSTLTVSNMSPEDSSIYLCSVKSPGNYYGYTFGSGTRLTVV.

V gene TRBV9 combines with J gene TRBJ2-7; D is uncertain. The CDR3 runs 14 residues. Germline lookup yields CDR1 SGDLS and CDR2 YYNGEE. V was cut by 4 bases and J by 5 bases, with 16 bases left in between. The CDR3 sequence: CASSPRPQADEQYF. The CDR3 DNA is TGTGCCAGCAGCCCCCGGCCTCAAGCCGACGAGCAGTACTTC.

The V gene is TRBV7-7, the J gene TRBJ2-5; 7 nucleotides line up with TRBD1. Per the germline V gene, CDR1 is SSHAT and CDR2 is FNYEAQ (reference sequence). The CDR3 length is 18 residues. The trim removed 5 bases at V and 4 bases at J, leaving 19 bases unmatched. CDR3 loop: CASSPTGKGGGPLETQYF. The CDR3 nucleotides are TGTGCCAGCAGCCCAACCGGGAAAGGGGGCGGCCCCTTAGAGACCCAGTACTTC.

This clonotype has just a few counts. This chain connects TRBV10-2 to TRBJ1-1; D is uncertain. The germline V gene has CDR1 WSHSY and CDR2 SAAADI. The CDR3 has 11 amino acids. With 4 bases removed from V and 8 bases from J, the gap between germline ends came to 8 bases. In nucleotides, the CDR3 is TGCGCCAGCAGTGTTAAATGGGAAGCTTTCTTT. This codes for CASSVKWEAFF.

The genes are TRBV6-5 and TRBJ2-3; 11 bases agree with TRBD2. The junction had 14 bases not matched to a gene; V was cut back by 6 bases and J by 0 bases. This CDR3 is 19 amino acids long. Germline loops: CDR1 MNHEY, CDR2 SVGAGI. The DNA of the CDR3 is TGTGCCAGCAGCTTTACGCTAGCGGGAGGACTCCTTAGCACAGATACGCAGTATTTT. Protein sequence: CASSFTLAGGLLSTDTQYF.

The CDR3 is CASSADIPSYNEQFF. Written as DNA, the CDR3 is TGTGCCAGCAGCGCGGACATTCCATCCTACAATGAGCAGTTCTTC. This chain joins TRBV5-5 and TRBJ2-1; maybe TRBD1 (5 bases). In germline, CDR1 is SGHKS, CDR2 YYEKEE (reference sequence). With 4 bases removed from V and 1 base from J, the gap between germline ends came to 12 bases. This CDR3 spans 15 amino acids. The variable domain in full, with the rest retrieved from reference TRBV5-5 and TRBJ2-1, is DAGVTQSPTHLIKTRGQQVTLRCSPISGHKSVSWYQQVLGQGPQFIFQYYEKEERGRGNFPDRFSARQFPNYSSELNVNALLLGDSALYLCASSADIPSYNEQFFGPGTRLTVL.

This chain connects TRBV11-2 to TRBJ2-1, with TRBD1 as a possible D gene (6 bases). In germline, CDR1 is SGHAT, CDR2 FQNNGV. The length of the CDR3 is 14 residues. Trimming removed 5 bases from V and 2 bases from J, with 10 bases in between. The CDR3 region has the DNA TGTGCCAGCAGCACCCGACAGGCCTACAATGAGCAGTTCTTC. Translated: CASSTRQAYNEQFF.

V and J are TRBV12-3 or TRBV12-4 and TRBJ1-5, with D unresolved. V was clipped by 7 bases and J by 4 bases, with 8 bases between them. There are 12 residues in the CDR3. The CDR3 region has the DNA TGTGCCAGCACCACCTCAAATCAGCCCCAGCATTTT. This sequence encodes CASTTSNQPQHF.

This clonotype was recorded many times. The chain is built from TRBV5-1 and TRBJ1-6; D not certain. The CDR3 is made up of 14 amino acids. V lost 2 bases and J 8 bases, leaving 11 bases between the germline ends. CDR1 is SGHRS, CDR2 YFSETQ, per germline. The CDR3 DNA is TGCGCCAGCAGCTTTTTTGGATCGGATTCACCCCTCCACTTT. It specifies CASSFFGSDSPLHF.

As to this clonotype: At one end the junction does not follow the germline gene, possibly because of a read error. This rearrangement joins TRBV7-7 to TRBJ2-7; TRBD1 is a possible D gene (5 bases). Germline CDR1 reads SSHAT; CDR2 reads FNYEAQ (reference sequence). This CDR3 comprises 15 residues. The CDR3 bases are TGTGCTAGCAGCCAGGGCCCTTCTCTCTCCTACGAGCAGTACTTC. This gives the protein CASSQGPSLSYEQYF.

This clonotype has more than one count but fewer than ten. The genes are TRBV7-2 and TRBJ2-1, with 10 bases that match TRBD1. The trim removed 4 bases at V and 4 bases at J, leaving 7 bases unmatched. The CDR3 covers 16 residues. Germline assignment: CDR1 SGHTA and CDR2 FQGNSA. This chain's CDR3 is CASSWIGGQGYNEQFF. CDR3 nucleotides: TGTGCCAGCAGCTGGATCGGGGGACAGGGGTACAATGAGCAGTTCTTC.

The table lists this clonotype with a few counts. V and J are TRBV24-1 and TRBJ1-5; D uncertain. Germline V gene sequence: CDR1 KGHDR, CDR2 SFDVKD. Trimming shortened V by 1 base and J by 4 bases, and 4 bases separated the two germline ends. This CDR3 has 13 amino acids. Written as DNA, the CDR3 is TGTGCCACCAGTGATTTAGAAAATCAGCCCCAGCATTTT. Translated: CATSDLENQPQHF.

The CDR3, as DNA: TGCGCCAGCAGCCAAGATTATAGGGGTAACTATGGCTACACCTTC. Encoded protein: CASSQDYRGNYGYTF. The rearrangement uses TRBV4-3 and TRBJ1-2; possible D gene TRBD1, 5 bases. The germline V and J ends were trimmed by 0 bases and 1 base, with 9 bases remaining between them. The CDR3 is 15 amino acids. From germline, CDR1 is LGHNA and CDR2 YSLEER.

V is TRBV4-2 and J is TRBJ2-7, with 8 bases aligning to TRBD1. Germline values: CDR1 LGHNA, CDR2 YNFKEQ. Losses at the gene ends were 2 bases for V and 0 bases for J; bases not matched to a gene: 3. The CDR3 consists of 15 residues. In nucleotides, the CDR3 is TGTGCCAGCAGCCAATATACAGGGGGCTCCTACGAGCAGTACTTC. It yields the protein CASSQYTGGSYEQYF.

This clonotype was seen a handful of times. The chain is built from TRBV4-2 and TRBJ1-5; 9 bases match TRBD1. CDR1 is LGHNA and CDR2 is YNFKEQ in the germline V gene. The CDR3 contains 15 residues. Trimming cost V 1 base and J 3 bases; bases outside gene matches: 1. The CDR3 protein is CASSQGTGANQPQHF. The CDR3 nucleotides are TGTGCCAGCAGCCAAGGGACAGGGGCCAATCAGCCCCAGCATTTT.

The CDR3: CASVGGAETQYF. Here the CDR3 DNA reads TGTGCCAGCGTGGGAGGAGCTGAGACCCAGTACTTC. V gene TRBV2 combines with J gene TRBJ2-5, with D perhaps matching TRBD2 (6 bases). The CDR3 is made up of 12 amino acids. Deletions cut 8 bases from V and 5 bases from J, with 12 bases between. CDR1 and CDR2 from the germline V gene are SNHLY and FYNNEI.